Below are 29 T cell receptor beta chains sequenced from a single sample in a study of long-term antiretroviral therapy in people with HIV. Assay version v3.0 of immunoSEQ was used, and it was run at survey level. Produced via immunoSEQ multiplex PCR; TCRdb's table is partial and in-frame only. The sample holds roughly 13,000 clones, around 82% seen once. The sequencing here drew on unsorted PBMCs, taken 1.3 years after starting antiretroviral therapy. The receptors derive from a woman between 18 and 29 years old with HIV.

V usage is TRBV4-3 and J usage is TRBJ1-2, with D hard to call. This CDR3 has 15 amino acids. Germline CDR1 reads LGHNA; CDR2 reads YSLEER. The V gene lost 4 bases and the J gene lost 5 bases, with 17 bases spanning the gap. The CDR3 sequence: CASSRHLPGPYGYTF. CDR3 coding DNA: TGCGCCAGCAGCCGTCATTTACCCGGGCCTTATGGCTACACCTTC.

This chain links TRBV6-5 with TRBJ1-2; TRBD1 aligns across 9 bases. Germline CDR1 and CDR2: MNHEY and SVGAGI. CDR3 size: 14 residues. Trimming cost V 4 bases and J 5 bases; bases outside gene matches: 5. The CDR3 DNA reads TGTGCCAGCAGTTCCCCCGGACAGGGGTATGGCTACACCTTC. It specifies CASSSPGQGYGYTF.

This chain links TRBV29-1 with TRBJ2-7, with D possibly matching TRBD1 (6 bases). The CDR3 loop spans 13 amino acids. The germline CDR1 and CDR2 sequences are SQVTM and ANQGSEA. With 3 bases removed from V and 2 bases from J, the gap between germline ends came to 11 bases. For the CDR3, the DNA is TGCAGCGTTGAGAAGGGGGAAACCTACGAGCAGTACTTC. This gives the protein CSVEKGETYEQYF.

The chain joins TRBV5-1 to TRBJ1-5; D remains ambiguous. Trimming removed 5 bases from V and 3 bases from J, with 12 bases in between. From germline, CDR1 is SGHRS and CDR2 YFSETQ. The CDR3 length is 14 residues. The CDR3 is CASSPDRFNQPQHF. In nucleotides, the CDR3 is TGCGCCAGCAGTCCAGATCGGTTCAATCAGCCCCAGCATTTT.

This clone came up a few times. The chain employs TRBV4-3 and TRBJ2-6; TRBD2 is a possible D gene (5 bases). This CDR3 has 16 residues. The germline V and J ends were trimmed by 4 bases and 0 bases, with 10 bases remaining between them. Germline values: CDR1 LGHNA, CDR2 YSLEER. CDR3 region: CASSPDTSSGANVLTF. As DNA, the CDR3 is TGCGCCAGCAGCCCTGACACTAGCTCTGGGGCCAACGTCCTGACTTTC.

The chain uses TRBV28 and TRBJ1-4, with D possibly TRBD1 on 6 matching bases. Per germline, CDR1 MDHEN and CDR2 SYDVKM. V was clipped by 7 bases and J by 6 bases, with 18 bases between them. CDR3 length: 15 amino acids. CDR3 coding DNA: TGTGCCAGCAATCCGCCAGGGGACGGGGATGAAAAACTGTTTTTT. This encodes CASNPPGDGDEKLFF.

Notes on this clone: At one of its ends the junction is not consistent with the germline gene, which may arise from a read error. V is TRBV6-5 and J is TRBJ1-1; D is undetermined. The CDR3 runs 13 residues. CDR1 is MNHEY and CDR2 is SVGAGI in the germline V gene. In DNA form, the CDR3 reads TGTGCCAGCAGCCCCAGCGGTAACAGTGAAGCTTTCTTT. Amino acid sequence: CASSPSGNSEAFF.

The chain uses TRBV12-5 and TRBJ1-1; D gene ambiguous. The CDR3 has 12 amino acids. Trimming took 6 bases from V and 1 from J, leaving 6 bases between them. The germline V gene has CDR1 LGHNT and CDR2 FRNRAP. The CDR3 loop reads CASGPSNTEAFF. CDR3 coding DNA: TGTGCTAGTGGCCCCTCGAACACTGAAGCTTTCTTT.

V and J are TRBV5-6 and TRBJ2-3; D may correspond to TRBD1 or TRBD2 (5 bases each). Between the trimmed V and J ends, which lost 2 bases and 4 bases, there was a span of 20 bases. The V gene's germline CDR1 is SGHDT and CDR2 YYEEEE. This CDR3 is 17 amino acids long. CDR3 bases: TGTGCCAGCAGCTTAACGCGCAGGGAATCGGGGCCAGATACGCAGTATTTT. This translates into CASSLTRRESGPDTQYF.

The gene calls are TRBV6-5 and TRBJ1-1; no definite D call. V lost 8 bases to trimming and J lost 7 bases, with 11 bases between them. The germline V gene has CDR1 MNHEY and CDR2 SVGAGI. The CDR3 runs to 11 residues. The CDR3 reads CASGYLHEAFF. The CDR3, as DNA: TGTGCCAGCGGGTACCTCCATGAAGCTTTCTTT.

As regards this clone: A much larger clone lies a single base off, so this may be a read error. Other DNA sequences in the same sample also yield this CDR3. The J gene is TRBJ2-7, the V gene TRBV5-4; D gene ambiguous. CDR3 length equals 13 residues. Trimming pared 1 base from V and 0 bases from J, leaving 5 bases between. Germline V CDR1 and CDR2: SGHNT, YYREEE (reference sequence). CDR3 residues: CASSLYGSYEQYF. The CDR3 DNA reads as TGTGCCAGCAGCTTGTACGGCTCCTACGAGCAGTACTTC.

The rearrangement uses TRBV14 and TRBJ1-6; D call uncertain. Germline values: CDR1 SGHDN, CDR2 FVKESK. Trimming pared 0 bases from V and 9 bases from J, leaving 12 bases between. The CDR3 length is 15 residues. In DNA, the CDR3 is TGTGCCAGCAGCCAAGATTTATCCACCGGTTCACCCCTCCACTTT. This codes for CASSQDLSTGSPLHF.

The rearrangement links TRBV27 to TRBJ2-7, with 9 bases that match TRBD1. V dropped 5 bases and J dropped 3; count of bases not matched to a gene: 5. CDR1 and CDR2 from the germline V gene are MNHEY and SMNVEV (reference sequence). The CDR3 is 14 residues long. CDR3 sequence: CASSHRGLGYEQYF. The CDR3, as DNA: TGTGCCAGCAGTCACAGGGGGCTAGGCTACGAGCAGTACTTC.

The chain joins TRBV7-2 to TRBJ2-2, with D hard to call. V was cut by 8 bases and J by 2 bases, with 9 bases left in between. This CDR3 is built from 13 residues. Germline V gene lookup returns CDR1 SGHTA and CDR2 FQGNSA. DNA for the CDR3: TGTGCCAGCTCTGCTATTAACACCGGGGAGCTGTTTTTT. The encoded protein is CASSAINTGELFF.

The V and J genes are TRBV5-6 and TRBJ1-1, with D perhaps TRBD1 (6 bases). In germline, CDR1 is SGHDT, CDR2 YYEEEE. CDR3 length: 14 residues. V lost 0 bases and J lost 0, with 6 bases in between. The CDR3 sequence: CASSLGQVNTEAFF. In DNA, the CDR3 is TGTGCCAGCAGCTTGGGACAGGTGAACACTGAAGCTTTCTTT.

The chain couples TRBV6-1 to TRBJ1-2; a weak D match, TRBD1 (5 bases). CDR1 is MNHNS and CDR2 is SASEGT in the germline V gene. CDR3 length: 14 residues. Trimming shortened V by 6 bases and J by 2 bases, and 13 bases separated the two germline ends. CDR3 sequence: CASSEGRGNYGYTF. DNA for the CDR3: TGTGCCAGCAGCGAGGGACGAGGCAACTATGGCTACACCTTC.

V and J are TRBV29-1 and TRBJ2-3, with 10 bases fitting TRBD2. The CDR3 consists of 14 residues. Germline V gene sequence: CDR1 SQVTM, CDR2 ANQGSEA. V trimming: 5 bases; J trimming: 6 bases; junction bases outside the gene matches: 8. DNA of the CDR3: TGCAGCGTTACGGTTAGCGGGAGGTCCGATACGCAGTATTTT. Amino acids: CSVTVSGRSDTQYF.

V and J are TRBV4-3 and TRBJ2-1; 7 nucleotides line up with TRBD1. With 4 bases clipped from V and 5 bases from J, the junction kept 14 bases outside the gene matches. Germline CDR1 reads LGHNA; CDR2 reads YSLEER. CDR3 length equals 17 residues. CDR3 residues: CASSLKLRDSPNNEQFF. CDR3 DNA: TGCGCCAGCAGCCTAAAGCTCCGGGACAGCCCTAACAATGAGCAGTTCTTC.

This clone was observed once. The genes are TRBV5-6 and TRBJ2-3, with TRBD2 matching 8 bases. CDR1 and CDR2 from the germline V gene are SGHDT and YYEEEE. J lost 4 bases, V lost 4 bases, and 11 bases had no gene match. The CDR3 contains 16 residues. In DNA, the CDR3 is TGTGCCAGCAGCCCCCGGACAGCTAGCGGGTCAGATACGCAGTATTTT. Protein sequence: CASSPRTASGSDTQYF.

This rearrangement joins TRBV7-9 to TRBJ1-1; maybe TRBD1 (5 bases). Germline CDR1 and CDR2: SEHNR and FQNEAQ (reference sequence). The CDR3 covers 14 residues. V shed 7 bases and J shed 1 base, with 13 bases lying between them. For the CDR3, the DNA is TGTGCCAGCACTCCGGGGGGAGAGAACACTGAAGCTTTCTTT. This gives the protein CASTPGGENTEAFF.

The V gene is TRBV19, the J gene TRBJ2-1; 8 positions agree with TRBD1. The CDR3 has 14 amino acids. Germline V CDR1 and CDR2: LNHDA, SQIVND (reference sequence). V was pared by 4 bases and J by 7 bases, with 6 bases of the junction left unmatched. The CDR3 spells CASSTLTGVNEQFF. CDR3 DNA sequence: TGTGCCAGTAGTACACTGACAGGGGTAAATGAGCAGTTCTTC.

This chain connects TRBV27 to TRBJ2-7, with D tentatively TRBD2 (6 bases). The CDR3 is made up of 15 amino acids. The germline gives CDR1 MNHEY, CDR2 SMNVEV (reference sequence). The V end lost 5 bases, the J end lost 3 bases, and 17 bases lay between the germline ends. CDR3 sequence (DNA): TGTGCCAGCAGTAAATCGGCGGGGATGTTCTACGAGCAGTACTTC. Translation gives CASSKSAGMFYEQYF.

The genes are TRBV27 and TRBJ2-7, with TRBD1 identical over 10 bases. From germline, CDR1 is MNHEY and CDR2 SMNVEV (reference sequence). The CDR3 runs to 13 residues. The junction had 4 bases not matched to a gene; V was cut back by 6 bases and J by 5 bases. The CDR3 reads CASRTGGVNEQYF. Here the CDR3 DNA reads TGTGCCAGCAGGACAGGGGGCGTCAACGAGCAGTACTTC.

The V gene is TRBV6-1, the J gene TRBJ2-3; D is unresolved. The germline CDR1 and CDR2 sequences are MNHNS and SASEGT. The V and J ends lost 8 bases and 5 bases respectively, with 11 bases between them. The CDR3 spans 12 residues. CDR3 DNA: TGTGCCAGCTCAGAGGTTGGAGATACGCAGTATTTT. Residues: CASSEVGDTQYF.

The gene calls are TRBV4-3 and TRBJ1-3; D is unclear. This CDR3 contains 15 residues. Trimming took 0 bases from V and 4 from J, leaving 10 bases between them. The germline V gene encodes CDR1 LGHNA and CDR2 YSLEER. CDR3 sequence (DNA): TGCGCCAGCAGCCAAGATCTCGGAGGAGGAAACACCATATATTTT. Translation: CASSQDLGGGNTIYF.

This sequence joins TRBV4-3 and TRBJ2-2; TRBD1 aligns across 8 bases. V lost 2 bases to trimming and J lost 5 bases; unmatched junction nucleotides: 4. Per germline, CDR1 LGHNA and CDR2 YSLEER. The CDR3 spans 15 residues. CDR3: CASSQSGGFTGELFF. In DNA form, the CDR3 reads TGCGCCAGCAGCCAATCAGGGGGCTTTACCGGGGAGCTGTTTTTT.

CDR3 sequence: CASSPLWTANYGYTF. The CDR3 DNA follows: TGTGCCAGCAGTCCCCTATGGACGGCTAACTATGGCTACACCTTC. The chain recombines TRBV28 with TRBJ1-2; D unresolved. CDR1 is MDHEN, CDR2 SYDVKM, per germline. The V and J ends lost 5 bases and 0 bases respectively, with 13 bases between them. The CDR3 runs to 15 residues.

The chain links TRBV28 to TRBJ1-5; 8 bases are shared with TRBD1. With V trimmed by 5 bases and J by 3 bases, 12 bases remained unmatched. Germline-derived CDR1 and CDR2 are MDHEN and SYDVKM. This CDR3 contains 17 residues. CDR3 sequence reads: CASSLVRQGALNQPQHF. The CDR3 DNA follows: TGTGCCAGCAGTCTCGTACGGCAGGGGGCCCTCAATCAGCCCCAGCATTTT. The full variable domain, with the rest looked up from reference TRBV28 and TRBJ1-5, is DVKVTQSSRYLVKRTGEKVFLECVQDMDHENMFWYRQDPGLGLRLIYFSYDVKMKEKGDIPEGYSVSREKKERFSLILESASTNQTSMYLCASSLVRQGALNQPQHFGDGTRLSIL.

The chain has TRBV5-4 and TRBJ2-7; no clear D. Trimming took 1 base from V and 5 from J, leaving 10 bases between them. CDR1 SGHNT and CDR2 YYREEE come from the germline V gene (reference sequence). The CDR3 is 13 residues long. The chain's CDR3 is CASSLWVVDEQYF. The DNA for the CDR3 is TGTGCCAGCAGCTTGTGGGTAGTCGACGAGCAGTACTTC. Drawing the rest from reference TRBV5-4 and TRBJ2-7, the complete variable domain is ETGVTQSPTHLIKTRGQQVTLRCSSQSGHNTVSWYQQALGQGPQFIFQYYREEENGRGNFPPRFSGLQFPNYSSELNVNALELDDSALYLCASSLWVVDEQYFGPGTRLTVT.